A single sample is the source of the 4 T cell receptor beta chains below, sequenced in a study of CD8+ T cells in alopecia areata. Treatment: oral pan-JAK inhibitor, 5-10 mg twice daily. Following RNA extraction, reverse transcription yielded cDNA that acted as the sequencing template. Profiled with immunoSEQ multiplex PCR; TCRdb holds only in-frame clones, not every one. This table holds about 220,000 clones, under 75% found once. Source: CD4+ T cells sorted from blood, taken at week 4, from a patient treated with tofacitinib. All receptors derive from a human donor with alopecia areata.

This clone was recorded at least ten times. This chain uses TRBV9 with TRBJ2-3; no definite D call. The germline V gene has CDR1 SGDLS and CDR2 YYNGEE. V shed 4 bases and J shed 2 bases, with 5 bases lying between them. The CDR3 runs 12 residues. The CDR3 region is CASSLDTDTQYF. The CDR3 coding sequence is TGTGCCAGCAGCTTAGACACAGATACGCAGTATTTT.

This clone appeared a few times. The V call is TRBV19, the J call TRBJ1-6, with a possible D match to TRBD1 (5 bases). Between the trimmed V and J ends, which lost 7 bases and 9 bases, there was a span of 19 bases. Germline CDR1 reads LNHDA; CDR2 reads SQIVND (reference sequence). CDR3 length: 15 residues. The CDR3 region is CASKGSAQGGSPLHF. CDR3 DNA: TGTGCCAGTAAGGGGTCCGCCCAGGGAGGTTCACCCCTCCACTTT.

The chain has TRBV29-1 and TRBJ2-4; no definite D call. Germline assignment: CDR1 SQVTM and CDR2 ANQGSEA. V was clipped by 8 bases and J by 0 bases, with 17 bases between them. CDR3 length: 15 residues. CDR3 amino acids: CSPTPETIAKNIQYF. The CDR3 DNA is TGCAGCCCCACCCCAGAGACCATAGCCAAAAACATTCAGTACTTC.

This chain joins TRBV11-2 and TRBJ2-1; 7 bases are a match to TRBD2. The junction had 13 bases not matched to a gene; V was cut back by 5 bases and J by 0 bases. The CDR3 extends over 18 amino acids. Germline V gene data show CDR1 as SGHAT and CDR2 as FQNNGV. Written as DNA, the CDR3 is TGTGCCAGCAGCCCTGGGACTACCGGCGGGAGCTCCTACAATGAGCAGTTCTTC. Translation gives CASSPGTTGGSSYNEQFF. Variable domain in full (rest from reference TRBV11-2 and TRBJ2-1): EAGVAQSPRYKIIEKRQSVAFWCNPISGHATLYWYQQILGQGPKLLIQFQNNGVVDDSQLPKDRFSAERLKGVDSTLKIQPAKLEDSAVYLCASSPGTTGGSSYNEQFFGPGTRLTVL.